These T cell receptor beta chains were read from a single sample in a study of shared clonotypes between healthy human individuals. Clones were read by immunoSEQ multiplex PCR, and TCRdb kept only the in-frame ones, dropping some. Counted here are over a million clones, approximately 70% occurring once; the ten biggest clones make up approximately 1.5%. Sequenced sample: memory CD4+ T cells sorted from blood. Receptors originate from a man younger than 30 in good health. Each CDR3 is given with its conserved first and last residue. The order of the fields is V gene, clone size, D gene, J gene, CDR3 DNA, CDR3 protein. D genes are given only for firm matches. Expanded clones are given a class, and other clones once, few, many or no size at all.

v_gene: TRBV5-6; abundance: NA; d_gene: TRBD2; j_gene: TRBJ2-5; CDR3nt: TGTGCCAGCAGCTCCTCGGGGGGTACGACCCAGTACTTC; CDR3aa: CASSSSGGTTQYF
v_gene: TRBV9; abundance: NA; d_gene: TRBD1; j_gene: TRBJ1-3; CDR3nt: TGTGCCAGCAGCGCCTCGACAGGGGGCTCTGGAAACACCATATATTTT; CDR3aa: CASSASTGGSGNTIYF
v_gene: TRBV7-2; abundance: NA; d_gene: NA; j_gene: TRBJ2-4; CDR3nt: TGTGCCAGCAGCCCACGGACGGTGTCGGGCATTCAGTACTTC; CDR3aa: CASSPRTVSGIQYF
v_gene: TRBV5-8; abundance: NA; d_gene: NA; j_gene: TRBJ1-5; CDR3nt: TGTGCCAGCAGCTTGCCTCGGGCCAGGGCGCGCAATCAGCCCCAGCATTTT; CDR3aa: CASSLPRARARNQPQHF
v_gene: TRBV5-4; abundance: few; d_gene: NA; j_gene: TRBJ2-1; CDR3nt: TGTGCCAGCGGGCGGGATTTGAGCTCCTACAATGAGCAGTTCTTC; CDR3aa: CASGRDLSSYNEQFF
v_gene: TRBV6-5; abundance: NA; d_gene: NA; j_gene: TRBJ1-2; CDR3nt: TGTGCCAGCAGTCCCTCCGACAGTGTAAATGGCTACACCTTC; CDR3aa: CASSPSDSVNGYTF
v_gene: TRBV5-1; abundance: NA; d_gene: NA; j_gene: TRBJ2-1; CDR3nt: TGCGCCAGCAGCTACGGATCCTACAATGAGCAGTTCTTC; CDR3aa: CASSYGSYNEQFF
v_gene: TRBV19; abundance: NA; d_gene: NA; j_gene: TRBJ2-2; CDR3nt: TGTGCCAGTAGTATTCGAGGGGTTAACACCGGGGAGCTGTTTTTT; CDR3aa: CASSIRGVNTGELFF
v_gene: TRBV6-6; abundance: once; d_gene: TRBD1; j_gene: TRBJ1-2; CDR3nt: TGTGCCAGCAGTTCTTGGACAGGAGGCTACACCTTC; CDR3aa: CASSSWTGGYTF
v_gene: TRBV14; abundance: NA; d_gene: NA; j_gene: TRBJ2-2; CDR3nt: TGTGCCAGCAGCCATTATCTCGACACCGGGGAGCTGTTTTTT; CDR3aa: CASSHYLDTGELFF
v_gene: TRBV19; abundance: few; d_gene: NA; j_gene: TRBJ1-1; CDR3nt: TGTGCCAGTAGTATTGTGAGGGGGGTATCGGGGAACACTGAAGCTTTCTTT; CDR3aa: CASSIVRGVSGNTEAFF
v_gene: TRBV2; abundance: NA; d_gene: NA; j_gene: TRBJ1-1; CDR3nt: TGTGCCAGCAGTGTCAGCGGTAACACTGAAGCTTTCTTT; CDR3aa: CASSVSGNTEAFF
v_gene: TRBV29-1; abundance: NA; d_gene: NA; j_gene: TRBJ2-2; CDR3nt: TGCAGCGTTGAAGATCGGCAGAAGAACACCGGGGAGCTGTTTTTT; CDR3aa: CSVEDRQKNTGELFF
v_gene: TRBV7-8; abundance: NA; d_gene: NA; j_gene: TRBJ2-5; CDR3nt: TGTGCCAGCAGCCCGGACCAACAAGAGACCCAGTACTTC; CDR3aa: CASSPDQQETQYF
v_gene: TRBV13; abundance: NA; d_gene: NA; j_gene: TRBJ2-3; CDR3nt: TGTGCCAGCAGCTTACGGGTGGGCGATACGCAGTATTTT; CDR3aa: CASSLRVGDTQYF
v_gene: TRBV4-1; abundance: NA; d_gene: TRBD2; j_gene: TRBJ2-1; CDR3nt: TGCGCCAGCAGCCAAGGGGGCCGCGGGGGGGCCTCCTACAATGAGCAGTTCTTC; CDR3aa: CASSQGGRGGASYNEQFF
v_gene: TRBV7-2; abundance: NA; d_gene: NA; j_gene: TRBJ1-1; CDR3nt: TGTGCCAGCAGCAGTGGGACGGCGCTTGAAGCTTTCTTT; CDR3aa: CASSSGTALEAFF
v_gene: TRBV7-2; abundance: NA; d_gene: NA; j_gene: TRBJ1-5; CDR3nt: TGTGCCAGCAGCTTAACGAGGAATCAGCCCCAGCATTTT; CDR3aa: CASSLTRNQPQHF
v_gene: TRBV14; abundance: NA; d_gene: NA; j_gene: TRBJ1-6; CDR3nt: TGTGCCAGCAGCCCGGGGGGGGGTCTTACACCCCTCCACTTT; CDR3aa: CASSPGGGLTPLHF
v_gene: TRBV7-9; abundance: NA; d_gene: TRBD1; j_gene: TRBJ2-7; CDR3nt: TGTGCCAGCAGCCAAGGACAGGGACGGCCCGAGCAGTACTTC; CDR3aa: CASSQGQGRPEQYF
v_gene: TRBV5-1; abundance: NA; d_gene: TRBD2; j_gene: TRBJ2-3; CDR3nt: TGCGCCAGCAGCCCGGGACTACTCATCACAGATACGCAGTATTTT; CDR3aa: CASSPGLLITDTQYF
v_gene: TRBV2; abundance: NA; d_gene: NA; j_gene: TRBJ2-5; CDR3nt: TGTGCCAGCAGGGTCGTCGAGACCCAGTACTTC; CDR3aa: CASRVVETQYF
v_gene: TRBV5-1; abundance: NA; d_gene: TRBD2; j_gene: TRBJ2-5; CDR3nt: TGCGCCAGCAGCTTGGGCGGGGGAGAGACCCAGTACTTC; CDR3aa: CASSLGGGETQYF
v_gene: TRBV5-1; abundance: NA; d_gene: NA; j_gene: TRBJ1-1; CDR3nt: TGCGCCAGCAGCCGAGAGGGAGGGGTCGGCACTGAAGCTTTCTTT; CDR3aa: CASSREGGVGTEAFF
v_gene: TRBV2; abundance: NA; d_gene: TRBD1; j_gene: TRBJ2-7; CDR3nt: TGTGCCAGCAGGCCATGGGACAGGAGCTACGAGCAGTACTTC; CDR3aa: CASRPWDRSYEQYF
v_gene: TRBV7-8; abundance: few; d_gene: NA; j_gene: TRBJ1-1; CDR3nt: TGTGCCAGCAGCTTAGGTGGAGGATCAAAAGGAGCTTTCTTT; CDR3aa: CASSLGGGSKGAFF
v_gene: TRBV19; abundance: NA; d_gene: NA; j_gene: TRBJ1-1; CDR3nt: TGTGCCAGTAGTATATCCCGGGCAGAGGCTGAAGCTTTCTTT; CDR3aa: CASSISRAEAEAFF
v_gene: TRBV2; abundance: NA; d_gene: NA; j_gene: TRBJ2-7; CDR3nt: TGTGCCAGCAGTGCGACAGGCTCCGAGCAGTACTTC; CDR3aa: CASSATGSEQYF
v_gene: TRBV5-4; abundance: NA; d_gene: NA; j_gene: TRBJ2-7; CDR3nt: TGTGCCAGCAGCCCCCCGGGGGAGAGGGTCGAGCAGTACTTC; CDR3aa: CASSPPGERVEQYF
v_gene: TRBV5-1; abundance: NA; d_gene: TRBD1; j_gene: TRBJ2-5; CDR3nt: TGCGCCAGCAGCACCGGGACAGGGGGCAGTGAGACCCAGTACTTC; CDR3aa: CASSTGTGGSETQYF
v_gene: TRBV2; abundance: NA; d_gene: TRBD2; j_gene: TRBJ2-2; CDR3nt: TGTGCCAGCAGTACGGGACTAGCGAGCACCGGGGAGCTGTTTTTT; CDR3aa: CASSTGLASTGELFF
v_gene: TRBV19; abundance: once; d_gene: NA; j_gene: TRBJ1-2; CDR3nt: TGTGCCAGTAGCGCCTTGGAGCGGGGGGGCTACACCTTC; CDR3aa: CASSALERGGYTF
v_gene: TRBV7-2; abundance: NA; d_gene: NA; j_gene: TRBJ2-3; CDR3nt: TGTGCCAGCAGCGCTACTAGCACAGATACGCAGTATTTT; CDR3aa: CASSATSTDTQYF
v_gene: TRBV5-4; abundance: NA; d_gene: TRBD2; j_gene: TRBJ2-1; CDR3nt: TGTGCCAGCAGCCGGTTTGTGCTAGCGGGATACAATGAGCAGTTCTTC; CDR3aa: CASSRFVLAGYNEQFF
v_gene: TRBV29-1; abundance: NA; d_gene: NA; j_gene: TRBJ2-7; CDR3nt: TGCAGCGTCACAGGGGAAGGGGGGTCCTACGAGCAGTACTTC; CDR3aa: CSVTGEGGSYEQYF
v_gene: TRBV4-1; abundance: NA; d_gene: NA; j_gene: TRBJ1-6; CDR3nt: TGCGCCAGCAGCCAAGGGACCGGGAATTATTCACCCCTCCACTTT; CDR3aa: CASSQGTGNYSPLHF
v_gene: TRBV29-1; abundance: NA; d_gene: TRBD2; j_gene: TRBJ2-3; CDR3nt: TGCAGCGCCTCCGCGGGAGTCCCAGATACGCAGTATTTT; CDR3aa: CSASAGVPDTQYF
v_gene: TRBV28; abundance: NA; d_gene: NA; j_gene: TRBJ2-2; CDR3nt: TGTGCCAGCGACGGGGCCCCCGGGGAGCTGTTTTTT; CDR3aa: CASDGAPGELFF
v_gene: TRBV28; abundance: NA; d_gene: TRBD1; j_gene: TRBJ1-2; CDR3nt: TGTGCCAGCAGTTTTCAGGGGGGGACGGAGTATGGCTACACCTTC; CDR3aa: CASSFQGGTEYGYTF
v_gene: TRBV7-9; abundance: NA; d_gene: NA; j_gene: TRBJ1-2; CDR3nt: TGTGCCAGCAGCGGGGATCAAAACTATGGCTACACCTTC; CDR3aa: CASSGDQNYGYTF
v_gene: TRBV10-3; abundance: many; d_gene: TRBD1; j_gene: TRBJ2-5; CDR3nt: TGTGCCATCGGGGGGGACAGGGGGCCGGAGACCCAGTACTTC; CDR3aa: CAIGGDRGPETQYF
v_gene: TRBV6-1; abundance: once; d_gene: NA; j_gene: TRBJ2-4; CDR3nt: TGTGCCAGCAGTGAGGGGGGTTCCAAAAACATTCAGTACTTC; CDR3aa: CASSEGGSKNIQYF
v_gene: TRBV18; abundance: NA; d_gene: TRBD1; j_gene: TRBJ1-4; CDR3nt: TGTGCCAGCTCCCCCGGACAGGGAAGAGCAACTAATGAAAAACTGTTTTTT; CDR3aa: CASSPGQGRATNEKLFF
v_gene: TRBV12-2; abundance: NA; d_gene: NA; j_gene: TRBJ2-2; CDR3nt: TGTGCAAGTCGCTTGAGCGAAACCGGGGAGCTGTTTTTT; CDR3aa: CASRLSETGELFF
v_gene: TRBV5-1; abundance: NA; d_gene: NA; j_gene: TRBJ2-2; CDR3nt: TGCGCCAGCAGCTTGGAAGCTCCCGGGCAGGGCAAGGCCGGGGAGCTGTTTTTT; CDR3aa: CASSLEAPGQGKAGELFF
v_gene: TRBV28; abundance: NA; d_gene: NA; j_gene: TRBJ1-1; CDR3nt: TGTGCCAGCAGCCCCAGGGGAAACGGCGCTGAAGCTTTCTTT; CDR3aa: CASSPRGNGAEAFF